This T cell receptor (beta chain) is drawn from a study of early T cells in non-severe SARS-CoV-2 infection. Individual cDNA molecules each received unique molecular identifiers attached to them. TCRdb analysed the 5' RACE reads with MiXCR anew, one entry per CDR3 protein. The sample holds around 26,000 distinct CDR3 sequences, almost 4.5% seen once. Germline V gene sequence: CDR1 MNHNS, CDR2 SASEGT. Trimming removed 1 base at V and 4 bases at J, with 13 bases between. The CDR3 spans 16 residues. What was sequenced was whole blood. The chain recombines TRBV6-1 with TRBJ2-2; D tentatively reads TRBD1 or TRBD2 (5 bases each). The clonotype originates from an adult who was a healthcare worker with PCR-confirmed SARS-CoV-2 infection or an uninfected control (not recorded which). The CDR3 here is CASSEEPGRATGELFF. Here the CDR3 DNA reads TGTGCCAGCAGTGAAGAGCCAGGGCGGGCCACCGGGGAGCTGTTTTTT.